This TCR beta chain was recovered during a study of cytomegalovirus exposure and HLA in healthy donors (TCRdb year 2017). Context from the whole study: According to an earlier analysis of a few hundred of the donors, 150 million to 200 million T cells yielded over 90 million unique TCR beta sequences and about 300 Gb of sequence data. About 280 gigabases of sequencing data and tens of millions of unique TCR sequences were included in an early release covering roughly 600 HLA-typed donors. The genetic ancestry cluster associated with self-reported Caucasian donors included around 76% of the roughly 400 genotyped donors. The study aimed to test whether cataloging public T cell receptors could reveal signatures of past pathogen exposure. Using immunosequencing, the study profiled T cell repertoires from 666 subjects and related those repertoires to cytomegalovirus serostatus. Along with the approximately 650-subject first cohort, a separate validation cohort of around 120 different subjects was used. To predict cytomegalovirus infection status, the study combined high-throughput TCR immunosequencing, statistical association of individual TCRs with disease status, and machine learning. A later analysis re-analyzed previously published TCR beta repertoires from 500 to 700 donors and added high-resolution HLA genotyping to study TCR occurrence patterns. The later analysis used no new phenotypic data to find candidate immune exposures, relying instead on TCR beta sequences and their occurrence across donors. In an earlier analysis of more than 550 of the donors, high-throughput TCR beta sequencing was used to judge whether each TCR beta V gene segment behaved as functional or pseudogenic. Donor age, sex, ethnicity and CMV serostatus were compiled together with the repertoire data. A later genetic analysis used genome-wide SNP genotypes for 398 of the 666 donors, treating that subset as a discovery cohort. Every discovery cohort repertoire had been produced on one sequencing platform. HLA typing included class I and class II loci at four-digit resolution. The number of typed donors differed by locus: 629-630 for A, B, C, DRB1 and DQB1; 500 to 550 for DQA1; 606 for DPA1; and some 470 for DPB1. Roughly 5 DR-DQ haplotypes were handled as single units for association and clustering because linkage in the cohort was strong. Across 300 to 400 genotyped donors of the cohort, an average of roughly 250,000 unique TCR beta nucleotide sequences per donor were sequenced, and around 20% of those sequences were non-productive.

The CDR3 contains 15 residues, cysteine and phenylalanine counted. Solely the CDR3 DNA is kept, with 45 bases framed from the first base. V loses 1 base of germline sequence and J loses 0 bases, and the interval between the two ends is 7 bases. CDR1 and CDR2 were assigned from the germline V gene (reference sequence) as SEHNR and FQNEAQ. In total, approximately 690 healthy bone marrow donors made up the cohort. At the time of sampling, every cohort member was nominally healthy, though immune exposures that went unrecorded were likely present. The donor tested CMV seronegative, placing the donor among the 350 or so seronegative members of the cohort. Each donor provided a peripheral blood sample, and peripheral blood mononuclear cells were used for TCR beta sequencing. The Qiagen DNeasy Blood Extraction Kit was used to extract genomic DNA from the blood cell samples. Libraries were built with the immunoSEQ multiplex PCR assay. For the multiplex PCR, a mixture combining 60 forward primers for TCR Vbeta segments and 13 reverse primers for TCR Jbeta segments was used. The CDR3 region of rearranged TCR beta genes was amplified from genomic DNA with a multiplex PCR assay. On the Illumina HiSeq System, the amplified TCR beta libraries were sequenced as 87-base-pair reads. The authors' analysis ran thus. Across the 670 or so repertoires, a later analysis counted approximately 75 million unique TCR beta chains, approximately 12 million of which were shared by at least two donors. To remove PCR and sequencing errors, raw reads were error-corrected and collapsed into unique sequences using a nearest-neighbor algorithm that merged closely related sequences. To assign V, D and J gene segments, CDR3 sequences were aligned to IMGT reference sequences. For a sequence to be retained, at least a six-nucleotide match to both a V gene segment and a J gene segment was required. A rearrangement was called productive if the CDR3 had no stop codons and remained in frame with V and J, and every other rearrangement was called non-productive. CDR3 was defined according to IMGT convention as the region running from the second conserved V-encoded cysteine to the conserved J-encoded phenylalanine. The earlier analysis of roughly 590 of the donors excluded sequences that lacked an unambiguous match to a single V gene segment. In an earlier analysis of 587 of the donors, V segments were called functional above 56.7% productive rearrangements and were called segregating when the between-donor standard deviation exceeded 5%. A statistical classification framework was developed to diagnose cytomegalovirus status using the catalog of TCR beta chain sequences. V and J gene assignment, in a later analysis, came from comparing TCR nucleotide sequences with IMGT/GENE-DB human TR gene sequences. A later analysis assigned CDR3 sequences and most-parsimonious VDJ recombination scenarios with the TCRdist pipeline. In a later analysis, every TCR beta chain was defined by the combination of its CDR3 amino acid sequence and its V-gene family, and reads without a unique V-gene family were dropped. As a way to deal with suspected cross-contamination and a sequencing artifact, a later analysis dropped roughly 620 nucleotide sequences that were highly shared and had low generation probability. In a later analysis, a clonal expansion index was calculated for each public chain from normalized within-repertoire ranks of inferred template counts. In a later analysis, generation probabilities were computed with a VDJ recombination model fitted to out-of-frame rearrangements, and the resulting probabilities were checked against IGoR. In a later analysis, hypergeometric tests were used to score TCR-TCR, TCR-HLA and TCR-CMV co-occurrence, with a repertoire-size bias correction applied to TCR pairs. To estimate false discovery rates, a later analysis permuted the HLA or CMV assignments 20 times. In a later analysis, co-occurring TCRs were grouped with DBSCAN, and TCRdist sequence similarity was added when clustering was performed within HLA-allele-positive subsets. For co-occurrence clustering, repertoires with fewer than 30,000 or more than 120,000 public chains were excluded, along with about five repertoires with anomalous nucleotide sharing. TCRdb limited this immuneACCESS table to in-frame rearrangements with V and J called. A share of clones is missing; checked studies link under half to unresolved V genes, and the rest is unexplained. That table furnishes V, J and clone size, whereas the DNA furnished D and trimming. Within this sample are about 57,000 clones, with about 84% of them counted one time only. Together, the top ten hold approximately 5.9% of the sample.

Worth noting for this clone: Its antigen is currently not known. No qualities accompany the bases; no much larger clone lies one base away.

What the research found in general, with its limitations: An earlier analysis of some 590 of the donors showed that most TCR beta V segments appeared in productive rearrangements either about 87% or about 30% of the time, which broadly matched IMGT annotations. Most TCR sequences were seen in very few donors, while some public TCRs were found in many individuals. In a later genetic analysis, fewer N-insertions in productive TCRs were reported among donors in an Asian-associated ancestry cluster than the roughly 700-donor mean. Linkage disequilibrium might explain the correlated functional status among segregating V segments, but an unknown experimental factor could not be ruled out. An association between a missense DCLRE1C variant and V-gene and J-gene trimming of TCR beta chains was found in a later genetic analysis and replicated in an independent cohort. The cohort was sequenced for TCR beta chains only, and without alpha or paired-chain data the features that could be detected were limited. Because HLA typing was missing for some donors at each locus, association tests included only the typed subset. Because the 87-base-pair reads could not distinguish some IMGT-functional V segments, including TRBV6-2 and TRBV6-3, those segments were excluded. At a false discovery rate of 0.05, a later analysis linked under 20,000 TCR beta sequences to specific HLA alleles. A further reported finding was that TCR beta sequences accurately predicted the HLA-A and HLA-B alleles for most subjects in the first cohort. Cytomegalovirus status was reported to be diagnosed by the classifier with high specificity and sensitivity in both the original and validation cohorts. A later analysis reported that several top co-occurrence clusters appeared linked to parvovirus B19, influenza, CMV and Epstein-Barr virus. A group of highly shared sequence variants was considered likely to be a technical artifact of the sequencing pipeline. The only immune exposure information available for the cohort was CMV serostatus. Sequencing depth was assumed to be roughly uniform across donors in the presence/absence analyses, though that assumption may not hold. The authors suggested that the approach could potentially be generalized to other disease states and immunological phenotypes. According to a later analysis, most CMV-associated TCR beta chains appeared to be HLA-restricted, and the HLA associations seemed to be driven largely by CMV exposure. The study gave a list of 150 to 200 TCR beta chains associated with cytomegalovirus. In a later analysis, HLA-associated TCR beta chains were found to be more clonally expanded and to have lower generation probabilities than equally common non-associated chains. The earlier analysis of 587 of the donors excluded over 15 rarely observed V segments, including chromosome 9 orphons, because counts were too low. A few of the identified cytomegalovirus-associated TCR beta chains were confirmed in vitro to be specific for cytomegalovirus antigens. Assigning TCR associations to individual alleles was difficult when HLA alleles, especially DR and DQ, strongly co-occurred. In a later analysis, the rate of TCR association differed among HLA loci, with DRB1 alleles having the most associated TCRs and HLA-C alleles having the fewest.

The chain uses TRBV7-9 and TRBJ1-5, with a tentative D gene TRBD1 over 6 matching bases. Sequenced: PBMCs. This TCR was sampled from a male donor in good health and CMV-seronegative. The base sequence is TGTGCCAGCAGCTTAGAACAGGGTAGCAATCAGCCCCAGCATTTT. This gives the protein CASSLEQGSNQPQHF.